The entry below gives a single TCR beta chain sequence along with its context. The CDR3 runs to 14 residues. Germline V lookup: CDR1 MNHEY, CDR2 SVGAGI. Trimming cost V 2 bases and J 2 bases, with 9 bases left between them. Clones were sequenced by immunoSEQ multiplex PCR, and TCRdb holds only the in-frame ones, with some missing. The data show around 91,000 clones, 80% to 90% seen once. These data come from a study of T cells in localized non-small cell lung cancer. The rearrangement joins TRBV6-5 to TRBJ2-5, with D tentatively TRBD2 (5 bases). Material: peripheral blood, obtained before any cancer treatment. This clonotype originated in a man aged 35-75 years with stage I squamous cell lung carcinoma. CDR3 in amino acids: CASSYGGDQETQYF. The CDR3 nucleotides are TGTGCCAGCAGTTACGGAGGCGATCAAGAGACCCAGTACTTC.